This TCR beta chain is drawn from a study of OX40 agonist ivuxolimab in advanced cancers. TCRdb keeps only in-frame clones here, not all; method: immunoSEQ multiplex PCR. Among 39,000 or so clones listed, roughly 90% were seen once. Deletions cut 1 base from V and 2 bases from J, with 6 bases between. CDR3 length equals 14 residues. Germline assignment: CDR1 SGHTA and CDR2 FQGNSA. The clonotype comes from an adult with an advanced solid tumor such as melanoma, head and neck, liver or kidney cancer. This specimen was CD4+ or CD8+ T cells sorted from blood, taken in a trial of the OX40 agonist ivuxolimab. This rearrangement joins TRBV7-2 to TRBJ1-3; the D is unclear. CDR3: CASSLGYAGNTIYF. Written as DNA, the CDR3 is TGTGCCAGCAGCTTAGGGTATGCTGGAAACACCATATATTTT.